These T cell receptor beta chains were read from a single sample in a study of blood T cell repertoires in COVID-19. The method was immunoSEQ multiplex PCR; TCRdb's version includes in-frame clones alone and lacks a portion of them. There are roughly 200,000 clones in the sample; approximately 90% occur only once, and approximately 6.2% lies in the top ten. The sequencing sample was made of peripheral blood. Receptors were obtained from a man in his 60s who had recovered from COVID-19. CDR3s include the opening cysteine and the closing phenylalanine or tryptophan. A D gene is named only where the DNA matches it firmly. Only some rows state a clone size, as once, few, many or a class for expanded clones.

CASSQGSDNEKLFF,TGCGCCAGCAGCCAAGGTAGCGATAATGAAAAACTGTTTTTT,TRBV4-3,TRBJ1-4,.,.
CASSISGQGRETQYF,TGTGCCAGTAGTATCTCAGGACAGGGGAGGGAGACCCAGTACTTC,TRBV19,TRBJ2-5,TRBD1,.
CASSSGQGAGTEAFF,TGTGCCAGCAGCTCGGGACAGGGGGCAGGCACTGAAGCTTTCTTT,TRBV7-6,TRBJ1-1,TRBD1,.
CASSLESSGRVTYNEQFF,TGTGCCAGCAGCCTCGAGTCTAGCGGGAGAGTCACCTACAATGAGCAGTTCTTC,TRBV28,TRBJ2-1,TRBD2,.
CASSLQSSYEQYF,TGTGCCAGCAGCTTGCAGTCTAGCTACGAGCAGTACTTC,TRBV6-5,TRBJ2-7,.,.
CASSRTGEGYTF,TGTGCCAGTAGTAGGACAGGGGAAGGCTACACCTTC,TRBV19,TRBJ1-2,TRBD1,.
CAWSTGEFTSGYTF,TGTGCCTGGAGTACAGGGGAATTTACGAGTGGCTACACCTTC,TRBV30,TRBJ1-2,TRBD1,.
CASSERGTSTDTQYF,TGTGCCAGCAGCGAGCGGGGCACTAGCACAGATACGCAGTATTTT,TRBV5-6,TRBJ2-3,TRBD2,few
CASSKVYGSPHLYEQYF,TGTGCCAGCAGCAAAGTTTACGGTAGCCCTCACCTATACGAGCAGTACTTC,TRBV21-1,TRBJ2-7,.,.
CARSSEHSNQPQHF,TGTGCCAGAAGCTCCGAACATAGCAATCAGCCCCAGCATTTT,TRBV5-3,TRBJ1-5,.,.
CAISGRGYEQYF,TGTGCCATCAGTGGGAGGGGCTACGAGCAGTACTTC,TRBV10-3,TRBJ2-7,.,.
CASSSGQGKGNTIYF,TGCGCCAGCAGCTCCGGACAGGGGAAAGGAAACACCATATATTTT,TRBV5-1,TRBJ1-3,TRBD1,.
CASSGKWGGETEAFF,TGTGCCAGTAGTGGGAAGTGGGGAGGAGAAACTGAAGCTTTCTTT,TRBV19,TRBJ1-1,.,once
CASSPDRFGYTF,TGTGCCAGTAGCCCCGACAGGTTCGGCTACACCTTC,TRBV19,TRBJ1-2,.,.
CASSYERSLGETQYF,TGTGCCAGCAGTTACGAGCGGTCCCTGGGGGAGACCCAGTACTTC,TRBV6-6,TRBJ2-5,.,.
CASRFSGELFF,TGCGCCAGCAGGTTCTCCGGGGAGCTGTTTTTT,TRBV5-1,TRBJ2-2,.,once
CATSTGTGNSYEQYF,TGTGCCACCAGTACCGGGACAGGGAACTCCTACGAGCAGTACTTC,TRBV24-1,TRBJ2-7,TRBD1,.
CASSQKRGTSGAYEQYF,TGCGCCAGCAGCCAAAAAAGGGGGACTAGCGGGGCCTACGAGCAGTACTTC,TRBV4-1,TRBJ2-7,TRBD2,once
CASSSQGAREKLFF,TGTGCCAGCAGTTCACAGGGGGCGAGAGAAAAACTGTTTTTT,TRBV6-5,TRBJ1-4,TRBD1,.
CASSADRLYNEQFF,TGCGCCAGCAGCGCGGATCGACTGTACAATGAGCAGTTCTTC,TRBV5-1,TRBJ2-1,.,.
CASSEGLAGENIQYF,TGTGCCAGCAGCGAGGGACTAGCGGGGGAAAACATTCAGTACTTC,TRBV9,TRBJ2-4,TRBD2,once
CASSFSPRGYNEQFF,TGTGCCAGCAGCTTCTCCCCCCGGGGCTACAATGAGCAGTTCTTC,TRBV7-6,TRBJ2-1,.,few
CASSPSQVGDQPQHF,TGTGCCAGCTCACCATCACAGGTTGGGGATCAGCCCCAGCATTTT,TRBV18,TRBJ1-5,.,.
CARSLEKGAGYTF,TGTGCCAGAAGCTTGGAAAAAGGGGCTGGCTACACCTTC,TRBV5-3,TRBJ1-2,.,.
CATSPGLSKEKLFF,TGTGCCACCTCACCAGGGTTGTCTAAGGAAAAACTGTTTTTT,TRBV19,TRBJ1-4,.,.
CASSYYGGSYEQYF,TGTGCCAGCAGTTATTACGGGGGTTCCTACGAGCAGTACTTC,TRBV6-6,TRBJ2-7,.,.
CASSQGIGAYNEQFF,TGTGCCAGCAGCCAAGGGATCGGGGCCTACAATGAGCAGTTCTTC,TRBV3-1/TRBV3-2,TRBJ2-1,.,once
CASSSLAGGPTDTQYF,TGTGCCAGCAGCTCGTTAGCGGGGGGGCCCACAGATACGCAGTATTTT,TRBV7-9,TRBJ2-3,TRBD2,.
CASSLEQVALNTEAFF,TGCGCCAGCAGCTTGGAGCAGGTGGCTCTGAACACTGAAGCTTTCTTT,TRBV5-1,TRBJ1-1,.,.
CASGLWQGGGYTF,TGTGCTAGTGGTTTGTGGCAGGGAGGCGGCTACACCTTC,TRBV12-5,TRBJ1-2,.,.
CASSESGRTDTQYF,TGTGCCAGCAGTGAATCCGGGAGGACAGATACGCAGTATTTT,TRBV25-1,TRBJ2-3,TRBD2,.
CASSVRESYNEQFF,TGTGCCAGCAGCGTACGGGAGTCTTACAATGAGCAGTTCTTC,TRBV9,TRBJ2-1,.,few
CASRAGTGIHEQYF,TGTGCCAGTAGGGCCGGGACAGGGATCCACGAGCAGTACTTC,TRBV19,TRBJ2-7,TRBD1,medium-sized
CASSFTGTGVEKLFF,TGTGCCAGTAGTTTTACCGGGACGGGGGTGGAAAAACTGTTTTTT,TRBV19,TRBJ1-4,.,.
CASSLDQNGYTF,TGTGCCAGCAGTTTAGACCAGAATGGCTACACCTTC,TRBV12-3/TRBV12-4,TRBJ1-2,.,.
CASSSRLGGYEQYF,TGTGCCAGCAGCTCCCGACTAGGAGGCTACGAGCAGTACTTC,TRBV7-2,TRBJ2-7,.,.
CASSYGGSAHEQFF,TGTGCCAGCAGTTATGGCGGATCAGCCCATGAGCAGTTCTTC,TRBV6-2/TRBV6-3,TRBJ2-1,.,.